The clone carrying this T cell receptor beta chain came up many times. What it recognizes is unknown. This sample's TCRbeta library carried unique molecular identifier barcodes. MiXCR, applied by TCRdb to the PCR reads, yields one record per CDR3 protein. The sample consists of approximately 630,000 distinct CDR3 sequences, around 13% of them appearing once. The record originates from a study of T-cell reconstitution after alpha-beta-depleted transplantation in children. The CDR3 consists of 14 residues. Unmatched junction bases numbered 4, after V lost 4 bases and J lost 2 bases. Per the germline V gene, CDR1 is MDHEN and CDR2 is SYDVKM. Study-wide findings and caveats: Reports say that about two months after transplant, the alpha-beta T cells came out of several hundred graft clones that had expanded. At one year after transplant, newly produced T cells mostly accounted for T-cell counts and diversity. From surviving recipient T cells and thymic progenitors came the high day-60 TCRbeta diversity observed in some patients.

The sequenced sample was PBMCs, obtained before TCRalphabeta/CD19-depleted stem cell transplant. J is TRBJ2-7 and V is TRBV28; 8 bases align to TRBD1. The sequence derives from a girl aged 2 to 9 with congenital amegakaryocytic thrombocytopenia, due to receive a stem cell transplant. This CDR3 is CASSSGQGTYEQYF. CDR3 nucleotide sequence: TGTGCCAGCAGTTCTGGACAGGGAACCTACGAGCAGTACTTC.